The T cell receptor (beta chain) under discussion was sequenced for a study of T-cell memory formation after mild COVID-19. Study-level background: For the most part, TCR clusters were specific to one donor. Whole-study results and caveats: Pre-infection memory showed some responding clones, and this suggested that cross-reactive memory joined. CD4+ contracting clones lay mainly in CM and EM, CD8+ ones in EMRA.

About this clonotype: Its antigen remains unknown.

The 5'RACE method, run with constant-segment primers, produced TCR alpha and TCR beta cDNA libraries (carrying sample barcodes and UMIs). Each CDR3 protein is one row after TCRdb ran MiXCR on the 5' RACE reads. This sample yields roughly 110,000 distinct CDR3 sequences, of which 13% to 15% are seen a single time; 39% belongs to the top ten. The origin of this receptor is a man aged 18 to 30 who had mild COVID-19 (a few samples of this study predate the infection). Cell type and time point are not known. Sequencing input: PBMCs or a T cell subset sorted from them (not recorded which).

The CDR3 bases are TGCGCCAGCAGCCCTTACAGGGCGCCGTCAGAGACCCAGTACTTC. Its translation is CASSPYRAPSETQYF. V is TRBV4-1 and J is TRBJ2-5, with a weak D call TRBD1 (6 bases). The CDR3 contains 15 residues. Germline CDR1 reads MGHRA; CDR2 reads YSYEKL. V gave up 4 bases and J gave up 4 bases, with 16 bases separating them.